What follows are 10 T cell receptor beta chains derived from one specimen sequenced in a study of T cell repertoires in cytomegalovirus infection. No antigen has been identified for these receptors. In TCRdb, the reads were re-called with MiXCR into one record per CDR3 protein. The repertoire holds approximately 1,000,000 distinct CDR3 sequences, about a third seen once, with about 14% in the top ten. The material was cultured CD8+ T cells from PBMCs, obtained from culture after CMV antigen stimulation. Receptors originate from a human donor in good health (CMV status not recorded). Some clones in this sample may be carry-over from other donors' samples.

As to this clonotype: Relative to the germline gene, one junction end is altered; a read error may explain this. CDR3 nucleotides: TGTGCCACGCGGGACGTAGCTCATCCTGGCTACAAAGAGCAGTTCTTC. Its protein is CATRDVAHPGYKEQFF. The chain combines TRBV6-5 with TRBJ2-1; a possible D gene is TRBD2 (6 bases). This CDR3 is 16 amino acids long. Germline V gives CDR1 MNHEY, CDR2 SVGAGI.

This clonotype appeared many times. The rearrangement links TRBV7-6 to TRBJ2-7; no reliable D call. Germline lookup yields CDR1 SGHVS and CDR2 FNYEAQ. CDR3 length equals 12 residues. V lost 5 bases to trimming and J lost 6 bases, with 11 bases between them. The CDR3 reads CASSPAYLEQYF. In DNA, the CDR3 is TGTGCCAGCAGCCCCGCCTATCTCGAGCAGTACTTC.

This sequence joins TRBV7-9 and TRBJ1-1; TRBD1 matches 7 bases. V shed 3 bases and J 4 bases; nucleotides not matched to a gene: 8. The CDR3 spans 15 residues. The V gene's germline CDR1 is SEHNR and CDR2 FQNEAQ (reference sequence). The CDR3 coding sequence is TGTGCCAGCAGCTTTGGGGACAGTTGGGGCACTGAAGCTTTCTTT. Translation gives CASSFGDSWGTEAFF.

This clonotype came up a few times. It may be a read error: a sequence one base away is much more abundant. This chain joins TRBV7-9 and TRBJ2-1; a possible D gene is TRBD1 (5 bases). The ends were cut back, 5 bases at V and 6 bases at J, with 11 bases in the middle. The CDR3 has 13 residues. Germline V lookup: CDR1 SEHNR, CDR2 FQNEAQ (reference sequence). The CDR3 region has the DNA TGTGCCAGCAGCCAGACAGCGTTCAATGAGCAGTTCTTC. This gives the protein CASSQTAFNEQFF.

This clonotype showed up just a few times. This chain uses TRBV4-1 with TRBJ1-2, with 9 bases matching TRBD1. V trimming: 3 bases; J trimming: 7 bases; junction bases outside the gene matches: 6. CDR3 length equals 14 residues. Germline-derived CDR1 and CDR2 are MGHRA and YSYEKL. The DNA of the CDR3 is TGCGCCAGCAGCCAGGGACAGGGTGTCAGTGGCTACACCTTC. Residues: CASSQGQGVSGYTF.

In this sample, this clonotype turned up many times. V is TRBV7-2 and J is TRBJ2-1; the D is unclear. The germline V and J ends were trimmed by 9 bases and 4 bases, with 16 bases remaining between them. Germline V gene data show CDR1 as SGHTA and CDR2 as FQGNSA. CDR3 length: 14 amino acids. CDR3 in amino acids: CASTPGPGYNEQFF. The CDR3 bases are TGTGCCAGTACGCCGGGTCCCGGGTACAATGAGCAGTTCTTC.

The chain combines TRBV10-3 with TRBJ2-2; D ambiguous. The CDR3 totals 12 residues. The V gene's germline CDR1 is ENHRY and CDR2 SYGVKD. Trimming shortened V by 10 bases and J by 6 bases, and 12 bases separated the two germline ends. The CDR3 DNA is TGTGCCACCGGCTTCGGGTCCGGGGAGCTGTTTTTT. This gives the protein CATGFGSGELFF.

The CDR3 coding sequence is TGTGCCAGCAGCCTCCCAGGGGAGCTAGCCAAAAACATTCAGTACTTC. This encodes CASSLPGELAKNIQYF. The gene calls are TRBV7-9 and TRBJ2-4, with a possible D match to TRBD1 (6 bases). Trimming removed 5 bases from V and 0 bases from J, with 14 bases in between. In germline, CDR1 is SEHNR, CDR2 FQNEAQ (reference sequence). CDR3 length: 16 residues.

The chain employs TRBV7-2 and TRBJ1-2, with D possibly TRBD1 on 5 matching bases. V was cut by 5 bases and J by 2 bases, with 18 bases left in between. The germline CDR1 and CDR2 sequences are SGHTA and FQGNSA. The CDR3 extends over 16 amino acids. CDR3: CASSRELIQANYGYTF. In nucleotides, the CDR3 is TGTGCCAGCAGCCGAGAGCTAATACAGGCGAACTATGGCTACACCTTC.

The chain links TRBV3-1 to TRBJ1-2, with 10 bases identical to TRBD1. The CDR3 consists of 15 residues. Germline V CDR1 and CDR2: LGHDT, YNNKEL (reference sequence). Trimming cost V 7 bases and J 5 bases; bases outside gene matches: 10. As DNA, the CDR3 is TGTGCCAGCACCCCGATTCTGGACAGGGGGTATGGCTACACCTTC. The encoded protein is CASTPILDRGYGYTF.